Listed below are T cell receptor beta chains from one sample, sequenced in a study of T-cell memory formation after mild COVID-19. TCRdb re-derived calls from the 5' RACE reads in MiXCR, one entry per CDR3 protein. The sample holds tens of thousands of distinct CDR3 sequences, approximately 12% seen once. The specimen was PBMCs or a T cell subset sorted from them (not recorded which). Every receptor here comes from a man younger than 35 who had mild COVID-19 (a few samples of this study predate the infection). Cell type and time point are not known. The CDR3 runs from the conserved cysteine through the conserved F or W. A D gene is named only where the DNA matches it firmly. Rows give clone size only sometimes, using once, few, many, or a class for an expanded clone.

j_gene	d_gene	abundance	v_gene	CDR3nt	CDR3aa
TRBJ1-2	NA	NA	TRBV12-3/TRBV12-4	TGTGCCAGCAGCCAGGACGGGAACTATGGCTACACCTTC	CASSQDGNYGYTF
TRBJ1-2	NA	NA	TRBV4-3	TGCGCCAGCAGCTCCGTCGGGGGCTATGGCTACACCTTC	CASSSVGGYGYTF
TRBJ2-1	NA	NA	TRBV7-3	TGTGCCAGCAGCTTAAATCAGGGCATCTCCTACAATGAGCAGTTCTTC	CASSLNQGISYNEQFF
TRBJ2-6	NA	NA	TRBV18	TGTGCCAGCTCACGAAGCCAGGGTGGTGGGGCCAACGTCCTGACTTTC	CASSRSQGGGANVLTF
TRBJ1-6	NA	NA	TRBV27	TGTGCCAGCAGTCCCAACATGGTTTCACCCCTCCACTTT	CASSPNMVSPLHF
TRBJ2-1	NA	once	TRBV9	TGTGCCAGCAGCGTAGATGGGGGGAGCTCCTACAATGAGCAGTTCTTC	CASSVDGGSSYNEQFF
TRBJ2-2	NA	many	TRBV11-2	TGTGCCAGCAGCTTAGTCGCTTTTGGCACCGGGGAGCTGTTTTTT	CASSLVAFGTGELFF
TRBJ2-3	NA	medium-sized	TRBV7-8	TGTGCCAGCAGCTGGGCTCAACAAGATACGCAGTATTTT	CASSWAQQDTQYF
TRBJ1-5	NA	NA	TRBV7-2	TGTGCCAGCAGCTCTATAGGGCAGAGATATAGCAATCAGCCCCAGCATTTT	CASSSIGQRYSNQPQHF
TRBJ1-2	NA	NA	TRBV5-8	TGTGCCAGCAGCTTGTTAGTTAACTATGGCTACACCTTC	CASSLLVNYGYTF
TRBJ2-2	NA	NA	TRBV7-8	TGTGCCAGCAGGAACACGAACACCGGGGAGCTGTTTTTT	CASRNTNTGELFF
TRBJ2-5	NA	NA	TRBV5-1	TGCGCCAGCACCCAAGGGGAGGTCCGGGAGACCCAGTACTTC	CASTQGEVRETQYF
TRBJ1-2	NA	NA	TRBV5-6	TGTGCCAGCAGCTGGCAGGGGACGCGTCGCTACACCTTC	CASSWQGTRRYTF
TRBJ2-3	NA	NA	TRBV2	TGTGCCAGCAAGCCCTCGGGGGTCGATACGCAGTATTTT	CASKPSGVDTQYF
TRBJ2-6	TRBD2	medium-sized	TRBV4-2	TGTGCCAGCAGCCAAGAAGCGGGGGCTGGGGCCAACGTCCTGACTTTC	CASSQEAGAGANVLTF
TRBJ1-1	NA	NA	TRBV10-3	TGTGCCATCAGTGTCGAACGTGGGAGGGCTTTCTTT	CAISVERGRAFF
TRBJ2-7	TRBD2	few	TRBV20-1	TGCAGTGCCTCCTCTAGCGGCCTTTGGGAGCAGTACTTC	CSASSSGLWEQYF
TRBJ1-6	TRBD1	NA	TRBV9	TGTGCCAGCAGCGGACAGGGGAATTCACCCCTCCACTTT	CASSGQGNSPLHF
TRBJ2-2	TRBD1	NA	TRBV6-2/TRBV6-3	TGTGCCAGCAGCCTGACAGGGGCCGGGGAGCTGTTTTTT	CASSLTGAGELFF
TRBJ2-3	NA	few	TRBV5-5	TGTGCCAGCAGCTCCTTCCGGACAGATACGCAGTATTTT	CASSSFRTDTQYF
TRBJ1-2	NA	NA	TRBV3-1	TGTGCCGCCATGGGAGGACGCCATGGCTACACCTTC	CAAMGGRHGYTF
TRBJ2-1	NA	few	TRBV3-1	TGTGCCAGCAGCCAAGGGGTTTTCAATGAGCAGTTCTTC	CASSQGVFNEQFF
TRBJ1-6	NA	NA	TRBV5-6	TGTGCCAGCAGCTTGGGGCCCGGACATCCTGCGTATTCACCCCTCCACTTT	CASSLGPGHPAYSPLHF
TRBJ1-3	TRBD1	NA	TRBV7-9	TGTGCCAGCAGCTTTGGGACAGGGCCTTCTGGAAACACCATATATTTT	CASSFGTGPSGNTIYF
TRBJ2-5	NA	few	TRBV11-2	TGTGCCAGCAGCCCTAATGTCGGGGGTCAAGAGACCCAGTACTTC	CASSPNVGGQETQYF
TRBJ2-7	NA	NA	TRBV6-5	TGTGCCAGCAGATCTTTACGCAGGGGCGTCTTCGGTAAGATGGAATTCCGCTACGAGCAGTACTTC	CASRSLRRGVFGKMEFRYEQYF